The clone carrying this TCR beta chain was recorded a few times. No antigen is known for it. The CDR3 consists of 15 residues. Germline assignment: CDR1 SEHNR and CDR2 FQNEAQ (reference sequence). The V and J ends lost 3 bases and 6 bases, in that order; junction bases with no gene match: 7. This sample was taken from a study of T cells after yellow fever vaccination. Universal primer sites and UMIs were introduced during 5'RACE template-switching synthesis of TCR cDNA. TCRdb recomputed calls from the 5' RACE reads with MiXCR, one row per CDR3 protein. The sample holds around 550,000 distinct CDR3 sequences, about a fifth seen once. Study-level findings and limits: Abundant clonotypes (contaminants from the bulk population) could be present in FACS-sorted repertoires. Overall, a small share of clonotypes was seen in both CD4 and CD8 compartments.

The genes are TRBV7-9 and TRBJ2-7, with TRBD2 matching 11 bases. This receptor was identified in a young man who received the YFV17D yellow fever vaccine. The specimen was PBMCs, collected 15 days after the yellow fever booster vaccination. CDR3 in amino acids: CASSFELAGGGEQYF. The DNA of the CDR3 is TGTGCCAGCAGCTTTGAGTTAGCGGGAGGGGGCGAGCAGTACTTC.